This TCR beta chain came from a study of blood T cell repertoires in COVID-19. Study information: Samples representing acute and convalescent COVID-19 were sourced from the United States, Italy and Spain.

Libraries were prepared by immunoSEQ multiplex PCR; TCRdb keeps only in-frame clonotypes and omits some of them. The table has about 160,000 clones, less than 85% seen once; the top ten hold 3% to 4%. Germline-derived CDR1 and CDR2 are MNHEY and SVGAGI. The CDR3 length is 15 residues. Germline trimming cut 0 bases from V and 5 bases from J; bases unmatched to any gene: 4. The chain recombines TRBV6-5 with TRBJ1-1; 9 bases align to TRBD1. The TCR sequence derives from a human donor with acute or convalescent COVID-19. The donor label of this sample is uncertain. The sequencing input was peripheral blood. The CDR3 DNA reads TGTGCCAGCAGTTACTCCGGGACAGGGTGGACTGAAGCTTTCTTT. Translation: CASSYSGTGWTEAFF.